The next 5 T cell receptor beta chains were all read from a single sample in a study of beta chain features in type 1 diabetes. Isolated RNA was reverse transcribed in full, so expressed TCRB transcripts were sequenced. Profiled with immunoSEQ multiplex PCR; TCRdb holds only in-frame clones, not every one. The sample lists roughly 300,000 clones; 7% to 9% were seen once. Sequences were obtained from central memory CD4+ T cells from blood. These receptors came from a woman aged 18-29 years in good health.

This clone was counted a few times. V and J are TRBV7-3 and TRBJ2-2; no reliable D call. The CDR3 extends over 13 amino acids. Germline V gives CDR1 SGHTA, CDR2 FQGTGA. V lost 7 bases and J 6 bases, leaving 12 bases between the germline ends. The CDR3 spells CASTPGDAGELFF. The CDR3 region has the DNA TGTGCCAGCACCCCTGGAGATGCCGGGGAGCTGTTTTTT. The whole variable domain, remainder taken from reference TRBV7-3 and TRBJ2-2, is GAGVSQTPSNKVTEKGKYVELRCDPISGHTALYWYRQSLGQGPEFLIYFQGTGAADDSGLPNDRFFAVRPEGSVSTLKIQRTERGDSAVYLCASTPGDAGELFFGEGSRLTVL.

The chain combines TRBV28 with TRBJ1-1; weak D call: TRBD1 (6 bases). The length of the CDR3 is 14 residues. Trimming left V 5 bases short and J 1 base short, with 11 bases between. CDR1 is MDHEN, CDR2 SYDVKM, per germline. The CDR3 DNA reads TGTGCCAGCAGTCCGGGGGCTTCGAACACTGAAGCTTTCTTT. Translating it yields CASSPGASNTEAFF.

This clone was observed a few times. V usage is TRBV7-2 and J usage is TRBJ2-5; D gene unclear. The CDR3 extends over 15 amino acids. CDR1 and CDR2 (germline): SGHTA, FQGNSA. Trimming removed 1 base from V and 5 bases from J, with 14 bases in between. The CDR3 bases are TGTGCCAGCAGCTTAGTCCGATTCCCCGGGGAGACCCAGTACTTC. Translated, it gives CASSLVRFPGETQYF.

This clone was found a few times. The chain's CDR3 is CASRGDSVQETQYF. The CDR3 DNA follows: TGTGCCAGCAGAGGTGATAGCGTCCAAGAGACCCAGTACTTC. The genes are TRBV7-2 and TRBJ2-5, with a possible D match to TRBD2 (5 bases). The germline gives CDR1 SGHTA, CDR2 FQGNSA. The CDR3 length is 14 residues. Trimming took 6 bases from V and 1 from J, leaving 12 bases between them.

The sample holds a few counts of this clone. The chain carries TRBV5-8 and TRBJ2-7, with no clear D. Trimming removed 1 base from V and 2 bases from J, with 7 bases in between. Germline CDR1 SGHTS, CDR2 YDEGEE. The CDR3 contains 13 residues. The CDR3 bases are TGTGCCAGCAGCTTGTACACAGCCTACGAGCAGTACTTC. Its protein product is CASSLYTAYEQYF. Combining the CDR3 with reference TRBV5-8 and TRBJ2-7 gives the whole variable domain EAGVTQSPTHLIKTRGQQATLRCSPISGHTSVYWYQQALGLGLQFLLWYDEGEERNRGNFPPRFSGRQFPNYSSELNVNALELEDSALYLCASSLYTAYEQYFGPGTRLTVT.